The 2 T cell receptor beta chains reported below all come from one sample, sequenced in a study of blood T cell repertoires in COVID-19. Assay: immunoSEQ multiplex PCR; the TCRdb copy retains only in-frame clones and omits some. The table records about 200,000 clones, roughly 88% of them present only once. The sequencing sample was made of peripheral blood. The receptors derive from a human donor in a cohort sampled during active COVID-19.

The chain joins TRBV7-9 to TRBJ1-2; tentatively, D is TRBD1 (6 bases). Germline V gene sequence: CDR1 SEHNR, CDR2 FQNEAQ (reference sequence). V dropped 5 bases and J dropped 7 bases, with 20 bases sitting between them. The length of the CDR3 is 15 residues. This CDR3 is CASSPVTGPWSGYTF. The CDR3 region has the DNA TGTGCCAGCAGCCCCGTTACAGGGCCTTGGAGTGGCTACACCTTC.

The chain carries TRBV4-2 and TRBJ1-4, with D possibly TRBD1 on 6 matching bases. The germline V gene has CDR1 LGHNA and CDR2 YNFKEQ. V was cut by 4 bases and J by 6 bases, with 15 bases left in between. The CDR3 is 15 amino acids. CDR3 sequence: CASSPGQLRDEKLFF. The CDR3 DNA is TGTGCCAGCAGCCCCGGACAGCTTAGAGATGAAAAACTGTTTTTT.